Listed below are T cell receptor beta chains from one sample, sequenced in a study of CD8 T cells in Susac syndrome. TCRdb independently ran MiXCR on the immunoSEQ multiplex PCR reads; one entry per CDR3 protein. Here the sample spans some 190,000 distinct CDR3 sequences, approximately 94% being singletons. Sequences were obtained from CD4+ T cells from PBMCs. The receptors were gathered from a human donor with multiple sclerosis. The CDR3 runs from the conserved cysteine through the conserved F or W. The D gene is left open where the match is weak. Where a row states a size, it is once, few, many or the class of an expanded clone; other rows omit it.

CDR3 protein,CDR3 DNA,V gene,D gene,clone size,J gene
CASNPTGGWIETQYF,TGTGCCAGCAACCCGACAGGGGGCTGGATCGAGACCCAGTACTTC,TRBV7-8,TRBD1,NA,TRBJ2-5
CASSPRRGQGNEKLFF,TGTGCCAGCAGCCCGCGGCGGGGACAGGGGAATGAAAAACTGTTTTTT,TRBV4-2,TRBD1,NA,TRBJ1-4
CSAPGGLSGGAGETQYF,TGCAGTGCCCCCGGAGGTTTGAGCGGGGGGGCCGGAGAGACCCAGTACTTC,TRBV20-1,TRBD2,NA,TRBJ2-5
CASSFGPIKNTGELFF,TGTGCCAGCAGCTTCGGACCAATTAAAAACACCGGGGAGCTGTTTTTT,TRBV7-3,NA,NA,TRBJ2-2
CAWNVGGELFF,TGTGCCTGGAATGTGGGAGGGGAGCTGTTTTTT,TRBV30,NA,NA,TRBJ2-2
CSALRTSGGYTDTQYF,TGCAGTGCTCTCCGGACTAGCGGGGGTTACACAGATACGCAGTATTTT,TRBV20-1,TRBD2,NA,TRBJ2-3
CATSRDKGTNEKLFF,TGTGCCACCAGCAGAGATAAGGGGACTAATGAAAAACTGTTTTTT,TRBV15,NA,once,TRBJ1-4
CASSGSPGLASGANVLTF,TGTGCCAGCAGCGGTTCCCCAGGGCTAGCTTCTGGGGCCAACGTCCTGACTTTC,TRBV9,NA,NA,TRBJ2-6
CASWDNSYEQYF,TGTGCCAGCTGGGACAACTCCTACGAGCAGTACTTC,TRBV27,NA,once,TRBJ2-7
CASSSQQDSYEQYF,TGTGCCAGCAGCTCCCAACAGGACTCCTACGAGCAGTACTTC,TRBV7-9,NA,once,TRBJ2-7
CSASPGQGARQPQHF,TGCAGTGCTAGCCCCGGACAGGGGGCGAGGCAGCCCCAGCATTTT,TRBV20-1,TRBD1,NA,TRBJ1-5
CSARYSNQPQHF,TGCAGTGCGAGATATAGCAATCAGCCCCAGCATTTT,TRBV20-1,NA,few,TRBJ1-5
CASSLAGQNTEAFF,TGTGCCAGCAGCTTAGCGGGACAGAACACTGAAGCTTTCTTT,TRBV7-2,NA,NA,TRBJ1-1
CASSLARSRGWETQYF,TGTGCCAGCAGCTTAGCCAGGTCAAGGGGTTGGGAGACCCAGTACTTC,TRBV11-3,NA,NA,TRBJ2-5
CASTGLTAKNIQYF,TGTGCCAGCACTGGACTTACGGCCAAAAACATTCAGTACTTC,TRBV28,NA,NA,TRBJ2-4
CASKSTGEKETQYF,TGTGCCAGCAAATCAACAGGGGAAAAAGAGACCCAGTACTTC,TRBV25-1,TRBD1,NA,TRBJ2-5
CASSYGQGWNQPQHF,TGTGCCAGCAGTTACGGGCAGGGCTGGAATCAGCCCCAGCATTTT,TRBV6-6,NA,NA,TRBJ1-5
CASSVVSGPSSGEQYF,TGTGCCAGTAGTGTCGTATCGGGACCCTCTTCCGGCGAGCAGTACTTC,TRBV19,NA,NA,TRBJ2-7
CASSAGGTGYTF,TGTGCCAGTAGTGCCGGGGGTACTGGCTACACCTTC,TRBV19,NA,NA,TRBJ1-2
CASSRDLGHNEQFF,TGTGCCAGCTCGCGCGACCTGGGGCACAATGAGCAGTTCTTC,TRBV18,NA,NA,TRBJ2-1
CSARDRRGLGYTF,TGCAGTGCTAGAGATCGAAGGGGGCTAGGCTACACCTTC,TRBV20-1,TRBD1,NA,TRBJ1-2
CASSLASASAGEQYF,TGTGCCAGCAGCTTAGCCTCAGCGTCCGCAGGCGAGCAGTACTTC,TRBV7-2,NA,NA,TRBJ2-7
CASSLVGVGAFF,TGTGCCAGCAGTCTTGTCGGGGTGGGAGCTTTCTTT,TRBV2,NA,NA,TRBJ1-1
CASSLDYGKTQYF,TGCGCCAGCAGCCTGGACTATGGAAAGACCCAGTACTTC,TRBV4-3,NA,NA,TRBJ2-5
CASSYSTGRGGYNEQFF,TGTGCCAGCAGTTACTCGACGGGGCGGGGGGGCTACAATGAGCAGTTCTTC,TRBV6-5,TRBD2,NA,TRBJ2-1
CASSLGSASSYNEQFF,TGTGCCAGCAGCTTAGGGTCAGCGAGCTCCTACAATGAGCAGTTCTTC,TRBV7-3,NA,NA,TRBJ2-1
CASVQGGRSNQPQHF,TGTGCCAGCGTCCAGGGGGGTAGAAGCAATCAGCCCCAGCATTTT,TRBV12-3/TRBV12-4,TRBD1,NA,TRBJ1-5
CASSLDLGEQYF,TGTGCTAGCAGCCTGGATTTGGGGGAGCAGTACTTC,TRBV7-7,NA,NA,TRBJ2-7
CASSQDNTEAFF,TGTGCCAGCAGCCAAGATAACACTGAAGCTTTCTTT,TRBV3-1,NA,NA,TRBJ1-1
CASVSTGGRTDTQYF,TGTGCTAGCGTTTCTACAGGGGGCAGAACAGATACGCAGTATTTT,TRBV12-5,TRBD1,NA,TRBJ2-3
CAISGRLGQLQETQYF,TGTGCCATCAGTGGGCGTCTAGGACAGTTACAAGAGACCCAGTACTTC,TRBV10-3,NA,NA,TRBJ2-5
CASSHRGTPGVDIQYF,TGTGCCAGCAGTCACCGCGGGACGCCGGGTGTGGACATTCAGTACTTC,TRBV28,NA,NA,TRBJ2-4
CAVQGVTYSPLHF,TGTGCCGTACAGGGGGTGACCTATTCACCCCTCCACTTT,TRBV28,TRBD1,NA,TRBJ1-6
CASSLVESTDTQYF,TGTGCCAGCAGCTTAGTCGAAAGCACAGATACGCAGTATTTT,TRBV7-9,NA,NA,TRBJ2-3
CASNGGRGRNEQFF,TGTGCCAGCAACGGAGGGCGCGGGAGGAATGAGCAGTTCTTC,TRBV2,TRBD2,NA,TRBJ2-1
CASSAGGAGVYNEQFF,TGTGCCAGCAGCGCCGGGGGAGCGGGGGTGTACAATGAGCAGTTCTTC,TRBV9,TRBD2,NA,TRBJ2-1
CSAMSSGHTIYF,TGCAGTGCTATGTCATCCGGTCACACCATATATTTT,TRBV20-1,NA,NA,TRBJ1-3
CASNSPGQGINEQFF,TGTGCCAGCAACTCTCCGGGACAGGGTATCAATGAGCAGTTCTTC,TRBV5-4,TRBD1,NA,TRBJ2-1
CASSLGLWGKLFF,TGTGCCAGCAGCTTGGGCCTCTGGGGGAAACTGTTTTTT,TRBV27,NA,NA,TRBJ1-4
CSARRGQGLTDTQYF,TGCAGTGCTAGAAGGGGCCAAGGGCTTACAGATACGCAGTATTTT,TRBV20-1,NA,once,TRBJ2-3
CSAPSRPSYEQYF,TGCAGTGCTCCCAGCAGGCCGTCCTACGAGCAGTACTTC,TRBV20-1,NA,NA,TRBJ2-7